A single TCR beta chain is shown here with its context. Treatment: oral pan-JAK inhibitor, 5-10 mg twice daily. V was clipped by 0 bases and J by 7 bases, with 16 bases between them. The germline gives CDR1 MNHEY, CDR2 SMNVEV (reference sequence). The CDR3 runs to 15 residues. This entry is derived from a study of CD8+ T cells in alopecia areata. RNA was isolated and reverse transcribed to cDNA, the sequencing template. TCRdb's copy holds only in-frame clones and misses some; the assay was immunoSEQ multiplex PCR. The table records 150,000 or so clones, about 56% of them present only once. This TCR came from a human donor with alopecia areata. The input for sequencing was CD8+ T cells sorted from blood, taken at week 4, from a patient treated with tofacitinib. This sequence joins TRBV27 and TRBJ2-7; the D gene could be TRBD1 or TRBD2 (5 bases each). Here the CDR3 DNA reads TGTGCCAGCAGTTTATCGAATGAGGGGCTAGGGGAGCAGTACTTC. This sequence encodes CASSLSNEGLGEQYF.